The rows below give T cell receptor beta chains drawn from one sample of a study of blood T cells in healthy people across ages. TCRdb reanalysed the 5' RACE reads using MiXCR and keeps one entry per CDR3 protein. The sample has 650,000 or so distinct CDR3 sequences; 52% are singletons. The sequenced sample was blood. The receptors here all came from a woman aged 80 or older in good health. Each CDR3 is given with its conserved first and last residue. D genes are given only for firm matches. Clone sizes are given selectively: once, few, many, or a class where the clone is expanded.

many	14	TRBD2	TRBV2	TRBJ2-1	CASSRLAGEREQFF	TGTGCCAGCAGCCGACTAGCGGGGGAACGTGAGCAGTTCTTC
many	16	TRBD2	TRBV5-1	TRBJ2-3	CASSPTPSGSLGTQYF	TGCGCCAGCAGCCCTACCCCTAGCGGGAGTTTGGGTACGCAGTATTTT
NA	13	TRBD2	TRBV29-1	TRBJ2-1	CSVAGGGRNEQFF	TGCAGCGTTGCGGGGGGGGGCCGGAATGAGCAGTTCTTC
NA	15	NA	TRBV19	TRBJ2-5	CASRPRARGMETQYF	TGTGCCAGTAGACCCAGGGCAAGGGGCATGGAGACCCAGTACTTC
NA	19	TRBD1	TRBV4-2	TRBJ1-4	CASSQAVGTGGATNEKLFF	TGTGCCAGCAGCCAAGCGGTCGGGACAGGGGGCGCGACTAATGAAAAACTGTTTTTT
NA	18	NA	TRBV24-1	TRBJ2-7	CATRRQENPAGTAYEQYF	TGTGCCACCAGGAGACAGGAGAACCCAGCGGGGACCGCCTACGAGCAGTACTTC
NA	15	NA	TRBV3-1	TRBJ2-6	CASARGLAGANVLTF	TGTGCCAGCGCCCGGGGTTTGGCTGGGGCCAACGTCCTGACTTTC
NA	16	NA	TRBV10-3	TRBJ2-4	CAISESIDSGVNIQYF	TGTGCCATCAGTGAGTCGATAGACAGTGGTGTAAACATTCAGTACTTC
NA	17	TRBD2	TRBV28	TRBJ2-7	CASSIPFVAAGGFEQYF	TGTGCCAGCAGTATCCCATTCGTGGCAGCGGGAGGGTTCGAGCAGTACTTC
NA	14	TRBD1	TRBV6-5	TRBJ2-7	CASSLDRVKYEQYF	TGTGCCAGCAGTTTGGACAGGGTAAAATACGAGCAGTACTTC
NA	15	TRBD2	TRBV4-2	TRBJ2-2	CASSQSGRDTGELFF	TGTGCCAGCAGCCAGAGCGGGAGGGACACCGGGGAGCTGTTTTTT
many	16	TRBD2	TRBV7-2	TRBJ2-3	CASSLGGSGAADTQYF	TGTGCCAGCAGCTTAGGAGGTAGCGGGGCTGCAGATACGCAGTATTTT
NA	15	NA	TRBV6-5	TRBJ2-4	CAGSYWGRGLGIQYF	TGTGCCGGCAGTTACTGGGGCAGGGGATTGGGCATTCAGTACTTC
few	15	TRBD1	TRBV6-5	TRBJ1-2	CASSYAGTGGRGYTF	TGTGCCAGCAGTTACGCCGGGACAGGGGGCCGGGGCTACACCTTC
NA	16	NA	TRBV7-2	TRBJ2-5	CASSLFEARGQETQYF	TGTGCCAGCAGCTTGTTCGAAGCGAGGGGTCAAGAGACCCAGTACTTC
many	14	TRBD2	TRBV28	TRBJ2-1	CASSRAGGDNEQFF	TGTGCCAGCAGTCGAGCGGGAGGGGACAATGAGCAGTTCTTC
NA	14	TRBD2	TRBV5-1	TRBJ2-2	CASSAGLGTGELFF	TGCGCCAGCAGCGCCGGACTAGGCACCGGGGAGCTGTTTTTT
few	13	NA	TRBV27	TRBJ2-3	CASSSSPWDTQYF	TGTGCCAGCAGTTCATCCCCTTGGGATACGCAGTATTTT